What follows are 7 T cell receptor beta chains derived from one specimen sequenced in a study of memory CD4+ T cells and cytomegalovirus serostatus. The assay was immunoSEQ multiplex PCR, and TCRdb's table has in-frame clones only and misses some. The sample consists of tens of thousands of clones, approximately 77% of them appearing once. Single viable CD3+CD4+CD8-CD45RO+ cells were sorted as the memory CD4+ T cells. Sequenced: memory CD4+ T cells from blood. The source is an adult in good health and CMV-seronegative. Some clones in this sample may be carry-over from other donors' samples.

The V and J genes are TRBV5-1 and TRBJ2-7; tentatively, D is TRBD1 (6 bases). V was shortened by 4 bases and J by 0 bases, with 14 bases between the two germline ends. This CDR3 contains 15 residues. The germline V gene encodes CDR1 SGHRS and CDR2 YFSETQ. CDR3 region: CASSPAGVSSYEQYF. The CDR3 DNA reads as TGCGCCAGCAGCCCTGCAGGGGTAAGCTCCTACGAGCAGTACTTC.

The rearrangement uses TRBV6-5 and TRBJ2-7; either TRBD1 or TRBD2 may fit D (5 bases each). Deletions cut 5 bases from V and 1 base from J, with 15 bases between. This CDR3 has 15 residues. Germline V CDR1 and CDR2: MNHEY, SVGAGI. CDR3 sequence: CASSPRGEGSYEQYF. CDR3 in DNA: TGTGCCAGCAGTCCACGGGGCGAAGGGTCCTACGAGCAGTACTTC.

The rearrangement joins TRBV6-1 to TRBJ1-2, with D possibly being TRBD1 (6 bases). The V gene's germline CDR1 is MNHNS and CDR2 SASEGT. The CDR3 has 14 residues. V lost 8 bases and J 3 bases, leaving 16 bases between the germline ends. The CDR3, as DNA: TGTGCCAGCGGTAGGGACATCGGGGACTATGGCTACACCTTC. The encoded protein is CASGRDIGDYGYTF.

The chain couples TRBV28 to TRBJ1-3, with D uncertain. CDR1 is MDHEN and CDR2 is SYDVKM in the germline V gene. Trimming removed 6 bases from V and 0 bases from J, with 6 bases in between. The CDR3 is made up of 13 amino acids. The CDR3 DNA reads TGTGCCAGCAGCCAACACTCTGGAAACACCATATATTTT. It encodes CASSQHSGNTIYF.

The chain links TRBV19 to TRBJ2-7; 7 bases align to TRBD2. There are 16 residues in the CDR3. Germline lookup yields CDR1 LNHDA and CDR2 SQIVND (reference sequence). The trim removed 5 bases at V and 5 bases at J, leaving 15 bases unmatched. CDR3 DNA sequence: TGTGCCAGTAGTCTCTCCCCCGGCGGGAGCTTCAACGAGCAGTACTTC. Protein: CASSLSPGGSFNEQYF.

This clone occurred a few times. The CDR3 loop reads CASSFAQGDEKLFF. Here the CDR3 DNA reads TGTGCCAGCAGTTTCGCCCAAGGGGATGAAAAACTGTTTTTT. The V gene is TRBV2, the J gene TRBJ1-4, with D possibly matching TRBD1 (5 bases). Germline CDR1 is SNHLY and CDR2 is FYNNEI. V gave up 5 bases and J gave up 6 bases, with 13 bases separating them. This CDR3 comprises 14 residues.

In its sample, this clone was seen a few times. The V gene is TRBV7-3, the J gene TRBJ2-2, with no clear D. The CDR3 contains 12 residues. Germline assignment: CDR1 SGHTA and CDR2 FQGTGA. V lost 1 base and J 6 bases, leaving 3 bases between the germline ends. CDR3 in amino acids: CASSLRSGELFF. CDR3 DNA sequence: TGTGCCAGCAGCTTAAGGTCCGGGGAGCTGTTTTTT.